This TCR beta chain was found in a study of cytomegalovirus exposure and HLA in healthy donors. The study, taken as a whole, reports: Information on immune exposure was restricted to one variable (CMV serostatus).

Trimming cost V 2 bases and J 3 bases; bases outside gene matches: 11. Germline values: CDR1 SGHRS, CDR2 YFSETQ. The CDR3 covers 17 residues. PCR was performed using 60 Vbeta and 13 Jbeta primers. Sequenced by immunoSEQ multiplex PCR; TCRdb stores in-frame clones only, minus some. The table shows approximately 200,000 clones, with less than 85% occurring only once. This clone was seen a few times. The antigen is unknown. The TCR sequence derives from a young man in good health and CMV-seropositive. The chain links TRBV5-1 to TRBJ2-3, with 8 nucleotides matching TRBD2. Sequences were obtained from PBMCs. The CDR3 coding sequence is TGCGCCAGCAGCTTAGCTCGGACGGGAGGGGGTACAGATACGCAGTATTTT. This sequence encodes CASSLARTGGGTDTQYF. The whole variable domain, filled in from reference TRBV5-1 and TRBJ2-3, reads KAGVTQTPRYLIKTRGQQVTLSCSPISGHRSVSWYQQTPGQGLQFLFEYFSETQRNKGNFPGRFSGRQFSNSRSEMNVSTLELGDSALYLCASSLARTGGGTDTQYFGPGTRLTVL.